Listed here are 32 T cell receptor beta chains from one sample, sequenced in a study of metastatic and nonmetastatic thyroid tumors. TCRdb reanalyzed the PCR reads with MiXCR. The table shows about 59,000 clones, with less than 30% occurring only once. Ahead of thyroid surgery, no patient had received treatment of any kind. The material sequenced was blood. These receptors all come from a female donor with papillary thyroid cancer or a benign thyroid nodule (not recorded which). Some clones in this sample may be carry-over from other donors' samples.

Remarks on this clone: Because the CDR3 is missing its conserved closing phenylalanine or tryptophan, this is likely a read error. This sequence joins TRBV27 and TRBJ2-7; 8 positions agree with TRBD1. Near its end, the DNA agrees better with TRBJ2-1, so the J call may be wrong. The CDR3 consists of 13 residues. The V gene's germline CDR1 is MNHEY and CDR2 SMNVEV (reference sequence). The CDR3 region has the DNA TGTGCCTGCAGTTTAGCAGGGGGCAGAGAGCAGTTCTTA. It encodes CACSLAGGREQFL.

This clone occurred a few times. V is TRBV27 and J is TRBJ1-2; D is possibly TRBD1 (6 bases). Trimming shortened V by 5 bases and J by 7 bases, and 20 bases separated the two germline ends. Per the germline V gene, CDR1 is MNHEY and CDR2 is SMNVEV (reference sequence). The CDR3 is 15 residues long. CDR3 protein: CASSLGLGGLSGYTF. The CDR3 DNA reads as TGTGCCAGCAGTCTGGGACTGGGGGGGCTGTCTGGCTACACCTTC.

This clone occurred a few times. This rearrangement joins TRBV7-8 to TRBJ2-7; D call uncertain. Trimming removed 7 bases at V and 2 bases at J, with 12 bases between. Germline V gives CDR1 SGHVS, CDR2 FQNEAQ. The CDR3 length is 13 residues. Written as DNA, the CDR3 is TGTGCCAGCACCCTTGGACCAGCCTACGAGCAGTACTTC. Translation gives CASTLGPAYEQYF.

The rearrangement joins TRBV27 to TRBJ2-6; D might be TRBD1 (6 bases). The V gene lost 7 bases and the J gene lost 2 bases, with 9 bases spanning the gap. Germline values: CDR1 MNHEY, CDR2 SMNVEV (reference sequence). The CDR3 is made up of 14 amino acids. CDR3 nucleotide sequence: TGTGCCAGCATGTGGGGGCCTGGGGCCAACGTCCTGACTTTC. Its protein product is CASMWGPGANVLTF.

This clone was recorded a few times. V is TRBV10-1 and J is TRBJ2-5, with D uncertain. There are 13 residues in the CDR3. V was shortened by 2 bases and J by 4 bases, with 8 bases between the two germline ends. Per germline, CDR1 WNHNN and CDR2 SYGVQD (reference sequence). The CDR3 protein is CASSEIGRETQYF. CDR3 DNA: TGCGCCAGCAGTGAGATTGGACGAGAGACCCAGTACTTC.

This clone was seen once. The chain links TRBV27 to TRBJ1-1, with 7 bases aligning to TRBD1. The V and J ends lost 0 bases and 11 bases, in that order; junction bases with no gene match: 6. The CDR3 is 13 residues long. From germline, CDR1 is MNHEY and CDR2 SMNVEV (reference sequence). In DNA, the CDR3 is TGTGCCAGCAGTTTATCCGCCGACAGGGCGGCTTTCTTT. Protein: CASSLSADRAAFF.

This clone has at least ten counts. This sequence joins TRBV4-3 and TRBJ1-1, with unresolved D. The V end lost 0 bases, the J end lost 5 bases, and 13 bases lay between the germline ends. The CDR3 has 15 amino acids. Germline V gives CDR1 LGHNA, CDR2 YSLEER. The CDR3 DNA reads TGCGCCAGCAGCCAAGAAGTGAGACTAACTACTGAAGCTTTCTTT. This translates into CASSQEVRLTTEAFF.

This rearrangement joins TRBV9 to TRBJ2-5, with 9 nucleotides matching TRBD1. V trimming: 4 bases; J trimming: 4 bases; junction bases outside the gene matches: 11. Germline V lookup: CDR1 SGDLS, CDR2 YYNGEE. This CDR3 spans 16 amino acids. The CDR3 spells CASSPSRDREGETQYF. CDR3 DNA: TGTGCCAGCAGCCCTAGTCGGGACAGGGAAGGAGAGACCCAGTACTTC.

This clone was seen a handful of times. The chain recombines TRBV11-1 with TRBJ2-2; D is uncertain. The CDR3 has 13 amino acids. Germline V lookup: CDR1 SGHAT, CDR2 FQDESV (reference sequence). Between the trimmed V and J ends, which lost 3 bases and 4 bases, there was a span of 6 bases. CDR3 region: CASSFGTTGELFF. The DNA for the CDR3 is TGTGCCAGCAGCTTTGGAACCACCGGGGAGCTGTTTTTT.

The chain links TRBV6-1 to TRBJ1-2, with D maybe TRBD1 (5 bases). There are 12 residues in the CDR3. From germline, CDR1 is MNHNS and CDR2 SASEGT. The V gene lost 5 bases and the J gene lost 3 bases, with 7 bases spanning the gap. The CDR3 protein is CASSPGYYGYTF. CDR3 bases: TGTGCCAGCAGTCCAGGGTACTATGGCTACACCTTC.

The chain couples TRBV28 to TRBJ2-7; 8 positions match TRBD2. The CDR3 totals 14 residues. The V segment lost 3 bases and the J segment 3 bases; nucleotides outside the gene matches: 4. Germline V gives CDR1 MDHEN, CDR2 SYDVKM. The CDR3: CASSFSGESYEQYF. The CDR3 DNA sequence: TGTGCCAGCAGTTTTAGCGGGGAAAGCTACGAGCAGTACTTC.

This chain uses TRBV27 with TRBJ2-7, with TRBD2 as a possible D gene (7 bases). The germline gives CDR1 MNHEY, CDR2 SMNVEV (reference sequence). Trimming took off 6 bases at V and 4 bases at J, with 13 bases between the two ends. The CDR3 has 13 amino acids. The CDR3 DNA is TGTGCCAGCAGCCAAGGGGGGGGTTACGAGCAGTACTTC. As protein: CASSQGGGYEQYF.

This clone was counted only a few times. The chain couples TRBV7-2 to TRBJ2-1; D uncertain. V was shortened by 2 bases and J by 5 bases, with 7 bases between the two germline ends. Germline V gene lookup returns CDR1 SGHTA and CDR2 FQGNSA. This CDR3 has 13 residues. In DNA form, the CDR3 reads TGTGCCAGCAGCTTATCACAGAACAATGAGCAGTTCTTC. Translation gives CASSLSQNNEQFF.

The chain recombines TRBV27 with TRBJ1-1; 8 positions agree with TRBD1. Germline V gene lookup returns CDR1 MNHEY and CDR2 SMNVEV (reference sequence). The CDR3 is made up of 15 amino acids. With 2 bases clipped from V and 1 base from J, the junction kept 3 bases outside the gene matches. The CDR3 is CASSLPGQGNTEAFF. CDR3 coding DNA: TGTGCCAGCAGTTTACCTGGACAGGGGAACACTGAAGCTTTCTTT.

The V and J genes are TRBV27 and TRBJ2-1, with D tentatively TRBD2 (6 bases). The length of the CDR3 is 13 residues. Germline CDR1 and CDR2: MNHEY and SMNVEV (reference sequence). V lost 6 bases to trimming and J lost 9 bases, with 15 bases between them. CDR3: CASRREGRGEQFF. The CDR3 DNA reads as TGTGCCAGCAGACGGGAAGGGCGGGGTGAGCAGTTCTTC.

The chain joins TRBV6-5 to TRBJ1-6; 9 bases agree with TRBD1. V was clipped by 4 bases and J by 10 bases; unmatched bases: 17. CDR3 length: 18 residues. Germline V lookup: CDR1 MNHEY, CDR2 SVGAGI. The CDR3 nucleotides are TGTGCCAGCAGTTTCACACCCGCGACAGGGGGAAGGGGGTCACCCCTCCACTTT. This sequence encodes CASSFTPATGGRGSPLHF.

This clone has only a few counts. This chain uses TRBV6-1 with TRBJ1-1, with D perhaps TRBD1 (6 bases). This CDR3 has 14 residues. The germline CDR1 and CDR2 sequences are MNHNS and SASEGT. The V end was cut by 3 bases, the J end by 8 bases, with 16 bases between. The CDR3 DNA reads TGTGCCAGCAGTGAGGGTGGGACAAAACTCGAAGCTTTCTTT. This translates into CASSEGGTKLEAFF.

To note about this clone: A read error may account for a junction end that differs from germline. The CDR3 reads CASSFPDNRGSEHYF. In DNA, the CDR3 is TGTGCCAGCAGTTTCCCCGACAATAGGGGAAGTGAGCACTACTTC. The chain joins TRBV28 to TRBJ2-7, with a possible D match to TRBD1 (5 bases). Germline CDR1 reads MDHEN; CDR2 reads SYDVKM. There are 15 residues in the CDR3.

The J gene is TRBJ1-1, the V gene TRBV7-3; D remains ambiguous. Germline V CDR1 and CDR2: SGHTA, FQGTGA. The V and J ends lost 1 base and 2 bases respectively, with 8 bases between them. This CDR3 spans 14 amino acids. The CDR3 sequence: CASSLNGINTEAFF. CDR3 DNA sequence: TGTGCCAGCAGCTTAAACGGGATAAACACTGAAGCTTTCTTT.

This clone has a handful of counts. The chain uses TRBV4-3 and TRBJ1-6, with D possibly TRBD1 on 5 matching bases. In germline, CDR1 is LGHNA, CDR2 YSLEER. The ends were cut back, 4 bases at V and 7 bases at J, with 14 bases in the middle. The CDR3 length is 15 residues. DNA for the CDR3: TGCGCCAGCAGCCTATTAGGGGATGTGAATTCACCCCTCCACTTT. Protein: CASSLLGDVNSPLHF.

This clone has a handful of counts. This sequence joins TRBV2 and TRBJ2-3; D perhaps matches TRBD2 (6 bases). CDR1 and CDR2 (germline): SNHLY, FYNNEI. The CDR3 spans 13 residues. V lost 8 bases, J lost 5 bases, and 14 bases lay in between. The CDR3: CASGRESGDTQYF. The DNA of the CDR3 is TGTGCCAGCGGACGGGAGTCGGGAGATACGCAGTATTTT.

The V gene is TRBV2, the J gene TRBJ2-7; D is ambiguous. The CDR3 runs 15 residues. Between the trimmed V and J ends, which lost 7 bases and 1 base, there was a span of 17 bases. In germline, CDR1 is SNHLY, CDR2 FYNNEI. CDR3 nucleotides: TGTGCCAGCACCGAAAACAGACTCCGTTCCTACGAGCAGTACTTC. Protein product: CASTENRLRSYEQYF.

The chain uses TRBV11-2 and TRBJ2-2; 8 bases are shared with TRBD1. The CDR3 has 16 residues. In germline, CDR1 is SGHAT, CDR2 FQNNGV. Here the CDR3 reads CAEGTRTGINTGELFF. DNA of the CDR3: TGTGCAGAGGGCACCAGGACAGGGATAAACACCGGGGAGCTGTTTTTT.

The V and J genes are TRBV6-2 or TRBV6-3 and TRBJ2-7; 7 bases line up with TRBD2. The CDR3 consists of 11 residues. Germline CDR1 is MNHEY and CDR2 is SVGEGT. With V trimmed by 8 bases and J by 4 bases, 2 bases remained unmatched. CDR3 sequence: CASGRGYEQYF. CDR3 in DNA: TGTGCCAGCGGGAGGGGTTACGAGCAGTACTTC.

The table lists this clone with a few counts. Here the CDR3 reads CASSQLSSGTGYNEQFF. CDR3 coding DNA: TGTGCCAGCAGCCAATTATCCTCCGGGACAGGGTACAATGAGCAGTTCTTC. V gene TRBV4-2 combines with J gene TRBJ2-1; 9 bases align to TRBD1. V was clipped by 2 bases and J by 4 bases; unmatched bases: 9. The germline CDR1 and CDR2 sequences are LGHNA and YNFKEQ. CDR3 length: 17 amino acids.

This clone appeared a few times. J is TRBJ2-7 and V is TRBV5-1; 12 bases are shared with TRBD1. The CDR3 length is 13 residues. V lost 6 bases to trimming and J lost 5 bases; unmatched junction nucleotides: 3. Germline CDR1 reads SGHRS; CDR2 reads YFSETQ. As DNA, the CDR3 is TGCGCCAGCAAGGGACAGGGGGCGGACGAGCAGTACTTC. It is translated as CASKGQGADEQYF.

The J gene is TRBJ2-1, the V gene TRBV24-1, with 15 bases fitting TRBD2. The V gene end was trimmed by 3 bases and the J gene end by 2 bases; junction bases not matched to a gene: 4. Per germline, CDR1 KGHDR and CDR2 SFDVKD. CDR3 length equals 18 residues. CDR3 nucleotide sequence: TGTGCCACCAGTGATCCGGGACTAGCGGGAGGCACCTACAATGAGCAGTTCTTC. Translation: CATSDPGLAGGTYNEQFF.

This clone showed up just a few times. The chain recombines TRBV6-2 or TRBV6-3 with TRBJ2-3; maybe TRBD2 (5 bases). The germline gives CDR1 MNHEY, CDR2 SVGEGT. V gave up 0 bases and J gave up 3 bases, with 13 bases separating them. This CDR3 comprises 16 residues. The DNA of the CDR3 is TGTGCCAGCAGTTACTCGATGTACACGGGAACAGATACGCAGTATTTT. Its translation is CASSYSMYTGTDTQYF.

This clone was seen a handful of times. The chain uses TRBV28 and TRBJ2-5; 8 bases fit TRBD2. The CDR3 extends over 14 amino acids. After removal of 8 bases from V and 5 bases from J, the junction contained 10 bases not matched to a gene. Germline V CDR1 and CDR2: MDHEN, SYDVKM. For the CDR3, the DNA is TGTGCCAGCCAAACGGGACTAGTGACCGAGACCCAGTACTTC. Translated: CASQTGLVTETQYF.

The V gene is TRBV10-3, the J gene TRBJ1-2, with 9 bases matching TRBD1. CDR1 ENHRY and CDR2 SYGVKD come from the germline V gene. The V and J ends lost 8 bases and 4 bases, in that order; junction bases with no gene match: 2. The CDR3 loop spans 12 amino acids. In DNA, the CDR3 is TGTGCCATCGGGACAGGGCTCTATGGCTACACCTTC. Residues: CAIGTGLYGYTF.

This clone showed up just a few times. The rearrangement uses TRBV12-3 or TRBV12-4 and TRBJ2-7; D ambiguous. V shed 2 bases and J shed 5 bases, with 16 bases lying between them. The CDR3 has 15 residues. DNA of the CDR3: TGTGCCAGCAGTTTAAGTGGCGAAGGTCCCGACGAGCAGTACTTC. Translated: CASSLSGEGPDEQYF.

CDR3: CASSQDAYEQYF. DNA of the CDR3: TGTGCCAGCAGTCAAGATGCCTACGAGCAGTACTTC. The chain recombines TRBV11-2 with TRBJ2-7; D unclear. The CDR3 totals 12 residues. V gave up 6 bases and J gave up 2 bases, with 8 bases separating them. Germline V gene data show CDR1 as SGHAT and CDR2 as FQNNGV.